This is a list of T cell receptor beta chains from one sample in a study of shared clonotypes between healthy human individuals. Assay: immunoSEQ multiplex PCR; the TCRdb copy retains only in-frame clones and omits some. The data contain some 2 million clones, about 95% of them seen just once; the ten biggest clones take up 0.95% to 1.5%. The material sequenced was naive CD8+ T cells sorted from blood. The receptor source for this set is a man aged 18 to 30 in good health. Each CDR3 is given with its conserved first and last residue. The D gene is left open where the match is weak. Size is stated for part of the rows, as once, few or many counts, or as a class when the clone is expanded.

D gene: TRBD2
V gene: TRBV10-2
J gene: TRBJ2-3
clone size: NA
CDR3 DNA: TGCGCCAGCAGTGGGACTAGCGGGGGGGGGCAGTATTTT
CDR3 protein: CASSGTSGGGQYF

D gene: NA
V gene: TRBV29-1
J gene: TRBJ2-7
clone size: NA
CDR3 DNA: TGCAGCGCCCAAGGGGGGGCTGGCCAGTACTTC
CDR3 protein: CSAQGGAGQYF

D gene: TRBD2
V gene: TRBV28
J gene: TRBJ2-7
clone size: NA
CDR3 DNA: TGTGCCAGCACCGTACTAGCGGGGTTCGGAACCTACGAGCAGTACTTC
CDR3 protein: CASTVLAGFGTYEQYF

D gene: NA
V gene: TRBV2
J gene: TRBJ2-1
clone size: NA
CDR3 DNA: TGTGCCAGCAGTGTGGGCGGGGATGAGCAGTTCTTC
CDR3 protein: CASSVGGDEQFF

D gene: TRBD2
V gene: TRBV10-3
J gene: TRBJ2-5
clone size: once
CDR3 DNA: TGTGCCATCAGGAGACTAGCGGAAGAGACCCAGTACTTC
CDR3 protein: CAIRRLAEETQYF

D gene: NA
V gene: TRBV7-9
J gene: TRBJ2-5
clone size: NA
CDR3 DNA: TGTGCCAGCAGCCCCCTCAACCAAGAGACCCAGTACTTC
CDR3 protein: CASSPLNQETQYF

D gene: NA
V gene: TRBV10-3
J gene: TRBJ2-7
clone size: NA
CDR3 DNA: TGTGCCATCGCCTCTGGGAACGAGCAGTACTTC
CDR3 protein: CAIASGNEQYF

D gene: NA
V gene: TRBV19
J gene: TRBJ2-7
clone size: NA
CDR3 DNA: TGTGCCAGTAGTATGGGTAGATCCTACGAGCAGTACTTC
CDR3 protein: CASSMGRSYEQYF

D gene: NA
V gene: TRBV6-1
J gene: TRBJ2-1
clone size: NA
CDR3 DNA: TGTGCCAGCAGTACCTGGGGGAATGAGCAGTTCTTC
CDR3 protein: CASSTWGNEQFF

D gene: NA
V gene: TRBV27
J gene: TRBJ1-1
clone size: NA
CDR3 DNA: TGTGCCAGCAGCTGGGACAACCGAACGCCTGAAGCTTTCTTT
CDR3 protein: CASSWDNRTPEAFF

D gene: TRBD2
V gene: TRBV2
J gene: TRBJ2-1
clone size: once
CDR3 DNA: TGTGCCAGCAGCGGGACCAGCGGGAGGTTCTACAATGAGCAGTTCTTC
CDR3 protein: CASSGTSGRFYNEQFF